A selection of T cell receptor beta chains follows, all from one sample in a study of blood T cells in healthy people across ages. TCRdb re-derived calls from the 5' RACE reads in MiXCR, one entry per CDR3 protein. The data contain more than 800,000 distinct CDR3 sequences, about 28% of them seen just once; the ten biggest clones take up 17%. The sample was blood. Receptors were obtained from a woman older than 75 in good health. The CDR3 runs from the conserved cysteine through the conserved F or W. A D gene is named only where the DNA matches it firmly. Not every row has a clone size; where given, it reads once, few, many or a size class.

cdr3_length,v_call,clone_size,d_call,j_call,cdr3_aa,cdr3_nt
16,TRBV12-3/TRBV12-4,-,-,TRBJ2-1,CASSWGPRGLYNEQFF,TGTGCCAGCAGTTGGGGTCCGAGGGGCCTCTACAATGAGCAGTTCTTC
13,TRBV7-2,-,-,TRBJ2-3,CASSLYGSATQYF,TGTGCCAGCAGCCTTTACGGGTCAGCGACGCAGTATTTT
17,TRBV20-1,-,TRBD2,TRBJ2-7,CSATDHGGATNSYEQYF,TGCAGTGCTACAGACCACGGGGGGGCCACCAACTCCTACGAGCAGTACTTC
15,TRBV10-3,many,TRBD2,TRBJ2-7,CATGAGGGHSYEQYF,TGTGCCACTGGAGCGGGGGGCGGACACTCCTACGAGCAGTACTTC
14,TRBV3-1,-,TRBD1,TRBJ1-1,CASSQTGEVTEAFF,TGTGCCAGCAGCCAGACAGGGGAGGTCACTGAAGCTTTCTTT
14,TRBV18,few,-,TRBJ1-1,CASAPGHPNTEAFF,TGTGCCAGCGCCCCGGGACACCCGAACACTGAAGCTTTCTTT
14,TRBV6-1,-,TRBD1,TRBJ2-3,CASTMGQFTDTQYF,TGTGCCAGCACCATGGGACAGTTCACAGATACGCAGTATTTT
19,TRBV28,many,-,TRBJ2-4,CASSPRTTSLGLAKNIQYF,TGTGCCAGCAGTCCCCGGACCACAAGCCTAGGCCTAGCCAAAAACATTCAGTACTTC
15,TRBV6-2/TRBV6-3,-,-,TRBJ1-6,CANSYRSSYNSSLHF,TGTGCCAACAGTTACAGGAGCTCCTATAATTCATCCCTCCACTTT
15,TRBV6-1,few,-,TRBJ1-6,CASSERHITNSPLHF,TGTGCCAGCAGTGAAAGACACATCACTAATTCACCCCTCCACTTT
12,TRBV6-2/TRBV6-3,few,-,TRBJ2-1,CASRCRYNEQFF,TGTGCCAGCAGATGCAGATACAATGAGCAGTTCTTC
14,TRBV5-5,-,-,TRBJ2-5,CASSINLPPETQYF,TGTGCCAGCAGTATCAATCTGCCTCCGGAGACCCAGTACTTC
15,TRBV29-1,few,TRBD1,TRBJ1-1,CSVEDRGQGALGAFF,TGCAGCGTTGAAGATCGGGGACAGGGGGCTTTGGGGGCTTTCTTT
17,TRBV18,-,-,TRBJ2-1,CASSLSPSGSPYNEQFF,TGTGCCAGCTCACTGTCCCCGAGCGGGTCACCATACAATGAGCAGTTCTTC
16,TRBV7-2,many,TRBD2,TRBJ2-6,CASSLRLAAGANVLTF,TGTGCCAGCAGCTTGAGACTAGCGGCTGGGGCCAACGTCCTGACTTTC
16,TRBV5-1,-,-,TRBJ2-1,CASSLGRLSSYNEQFF,TGCGCCAGCAGCTTGGGGCGATTAAGCTCCTACAATGAGCAGTTCTTC
13,TRBV5-6,-,-,TRBJ1-5,CASSLGQGQPQHF,TGTGCCAGCAGCTTGGGTCAGGGACAGCCCCAGCATTTT
12,TRBV6-2/TRBV6-3,-,-,TRBJ1-6,CASSYQGSPLHF,TGTGCCAGCAGTTACCAGGGTTCACCCCTCCACTTT
13,TRBV4-2,-,-,TRBJ1-2,CASSPTRTEGYTF,TGTGCCAGCAGCCCAACAAGGACGGAGGGCTACACCTTC
13,TRBV3-1,many,-,TRBJ2-7,CASSQARDYEQYF,TGTGCCAGCAGCCAAGCGCGCGACTACGAGCAGTACTTC
15,TRBV6-2/TRBV6-3,many,TRBD2,TRBJ2-7,CASRGSASGGFEQYF,TGTGCCAGCAGGGGATCCGCTAGCGGGGGATTCGAGCAGTACTTC
15,TRBV7-7,few,-,TRBJ2-1,CASSPGTSGFHEQFF,TGTGCCAGCAGCCCCGGGACCTCAGGGTTTCATGAGCAGTTCTTC
11,TRBV28,-,-,TRBJ1-2,CAGSFSNGYTF,TGTGCCGGCAGTTTCAGTAATGGCTACACCTTC
18,TRBV7-2,many,TRBD2,TRBJ2-5,CASSAPLGTSGGRETQYF,TGTGCCAGCAGCGCACCTCTTGGGACTAGCGGGGGGAGAGAGACCCAGTACTTC
16,TRBV6-5,-,-,TRBJ1-5,CASSYGPTYSNQPQHF,TGTGCCAGCAGTTACGGCCCTACATATAGCAATCAGCCCCAGCATTTT
15,TRBV7-8,-,TRBD2,TRBJ2-1,CASSFGLAGTEEQFF,TGTGCCAGCAGCTTCGGACTAGCGGGAACGGAAGAGCAGTTCTTC
13,TRBV12-3/TRBV12-4,-,TRBD1,TRBJ2-3,CASSLAGTDVEYF,TGTGCCAGCAGTTTAGCAGGGACAGATGTGGAATATTTT
13,TRBV6-1,many,TRBD1,TRBJ1-2,CASRDRANYGYTF,TGTGCCAGCAGGGACAGGGCTAACTATGGCTACACCTTC
15,TRBV9,-,TRBD2,TRBJ2-5,CASSGTSGSQETQYF,TGTGCCAGCAGCGGGACTAGCGGGTCCCAAGAGACCCAGTACTTC
15,TRBV5-1,many,TRBD1,TRBJ1-2,CASSAGTGMNYGYTF,TGCGCCAGCAGCGCCGGGACAGGGATGAACTATGGCTACACCTTC
16,TRBV3-1,many,TRBD2,TRBJ2-1,CASSRGLAGENNEQFF,TGTGCCAGCAGCCGCGGACTAGCGGGGGAAAACAATGAGCAGTTCTTC
14,TRBV18,-,-,TRBJ1-4,CASSSRGTNEKLFF,TGTGCCAGCTCCTCGAGGGGGACTAATGAAAAACTGTTTTTT
13,TRBV10-3,many,-,TRBJ2-3,CAIRGGLRDTQYF,TGTGCCATCAGGGGGGGCCTTAGAGATACGCAGTATTTT
13,TRBV11-3,-,-,TRBJ1-2,CASSPMGRGGYTF,TGTGCCAGCAGTCCAATGGGGAGAGGGGGCTACACCTTC
20,TRBV5-1,-,TRBD2,TRBJ2-3,CASSRDRGLAGGPDTDTQYF,TGCGCCAGCAGCCGAGACCGGGGACTAGCGGGGGGGCCTGACACAGATACGCAGTATTTT
18,TRBV12-3/TRBV12-4,many,-,TRBJ2-5,CASSFGMAWDKSTPTQYF,TGTGCCAGCAGTTTTGGGATGGCGTGGGACAAGTCTACCCCGACCCAGTACTTC
18,TRBV7-3,-,-,TRBJ2-6,CASSSSAAGRSGANVLTF,TGTGCCAGCAGCTCATCGGCCGCAGGACGCTCTGGGGCCAACGTCCTGACTTTC
11,TRBV20-1,once,-,TRBJ2-1,CSALGFNEQFF,TGCAGTGCTCTAGGTTTCAATGAGCAGTTCTTC
16,TRBV5-8,-,-,TRBJ2-5,CASSLGRGGDQETQYF,TGTGCCAGCAGCTTGGGCCGAGGGGGGGACCAAGAGACCCAGTACTTC
16,TRBV4-3,many,TRBD2,TRBJ2-1,CASSQDGGGVYNEQFF,TGCGCCAGCAGCCAAGATGGGGGGGGGGTCTACAATGAGCAGTTCTTC
15,TRBV6-5,many,-,TRBJ2-1,CASSSPSDGLNEQFF,TGTGCCAGCAGTTCCCCCTCGGATGGCTTGAATGAGCAGTTCTTC
13,TRBV5-4,-,-,TRBJ1-2,CASSERDSYGYTF,TGTGCCAGCAGCGAACGCGACAGCTATGGCTACACCTTC
13,TRBV19,many,-,TRBJ2-3,CASSISNTDTQYF,TGTGCCAGTAGTATCAGTAACACAGATACGCAGTATTTT
15,TRBV6-1,many,TRBD1,TRBJ1-4,CASSRDRSFREKLFF,TGTGCCAGCAGTCGGGACAGGTCCTTTCGGGAAAAACTGTTTTTT
16,TRBV4-1,-,-,TRBJ1-2,CASSPESPYGNYGYTF,TGCGCCAGCAGCCCAGAATCCCCTTACGGAAACTATGGCTACACCTTC
15,TRBV6-2/TRBV6-3,many,-,TRBJ2-5,CASSYAGFYQETQYF,TGTGCCAGCAGTTACGCGGGGTTCTACCAAGAGACCCAGTACTTC
15,TRBV4-1,-,-,TRBJ2-7,CASSQGGGTAYEQYF,TGCGCCAGCAGCCAAGGCGGCGGCACGGCCTACGAGCAGTACTTC
16,TRBV13,few,TRBD1,TRBJ2-3,CASSPWLSGQGDTQYF,TGTGCCAGCAGCCCCTGGCTTTCGGGACAGGGGGATACGCAGTATTTT
16,TRBV5-1,few,-,TRBJ1-6,CASSLDGSPGNSPLHF,TGCGCCAGCAGCTTGGACGGGTCCCCAGGGAATTCACCCCTCCACTTT
13,TRBV10-3,many,-,TRBJ2-3,CAISVASADTQYF,TGTGCCATCAGTGTTGCTAGCGCAGATACGCAGTATTTT
16,TRBV12-3/TRBV12-4,-,-,TRBJ2-1,CASSRPGLNSHNEQFF,TGTGCCAGCAGCCGACCGGGACTCAACTCTCACAATGAGCAGTTCTTC
14,TRBV5-1,many,-,TRBJ2-5,CASSLVPPEETQYF,TGCGCCAGCAGCTTGGTCCCCCCCGAAGAGACCCAGTACTTC
14,TRBV20-1,many,-,TRBJ1-2,CSASAGAGATGYTF,TGCAGTGCTAGTGCGGGGGCAGGGGCGACGGGCTACACCTTC